This T cell receptor (beta chain) was identified in a study of response to subunit inactivated influenza vaccine. Study-level findings and limits: Each seasonal influenza vaccination, the authors suggested, recruits few new T cells.

TCRdb redid the calling of the RT-PCR reads with MiXCR, one entry per CDR3 protein. The sample lists around 470,000 distinct CDR3 sequences, around 7.7% occurring once. This clonotype appeared many times. What it binds is not known. Trimming took off 7 bases at V and 3 bases at J, with 18 bases between the two ends. This CDR3 comprises 15 residues. From germline, CDR1 is MDHEN and CDR2 SYDVKM. The TCR was taken from a man aged 45 to 75 who received an inactivated influenza vaccine. The sample here was PBMCs from blood, taken roughly 24 months after vaccination. The J gene is TRBJ2-5, the V gene TRBV28, with D perhaps TRBD1 (5 bases). CDR3 sequence: CASNIRRTPKETQYF. CDR3 DNA: TGTGCCAGCAATATACGACGGACACCAAAAGAGACCCAGTACTTC.